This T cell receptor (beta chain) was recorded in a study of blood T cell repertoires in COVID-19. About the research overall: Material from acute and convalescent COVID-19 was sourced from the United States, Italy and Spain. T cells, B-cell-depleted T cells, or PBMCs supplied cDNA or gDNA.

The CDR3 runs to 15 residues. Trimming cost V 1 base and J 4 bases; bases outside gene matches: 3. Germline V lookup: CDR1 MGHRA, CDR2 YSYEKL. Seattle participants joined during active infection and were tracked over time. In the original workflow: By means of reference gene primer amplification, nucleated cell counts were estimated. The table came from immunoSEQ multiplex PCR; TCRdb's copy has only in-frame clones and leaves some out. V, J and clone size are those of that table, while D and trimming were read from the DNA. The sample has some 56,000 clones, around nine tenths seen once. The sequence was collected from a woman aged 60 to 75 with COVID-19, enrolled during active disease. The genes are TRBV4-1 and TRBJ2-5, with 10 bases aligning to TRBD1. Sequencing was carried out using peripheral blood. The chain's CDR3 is CASSQGQGARETQYF. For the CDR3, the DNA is TGCGCCAGCAGCCAAGGACAGGGGGCTAGAGAGACCCAGTACTTC.